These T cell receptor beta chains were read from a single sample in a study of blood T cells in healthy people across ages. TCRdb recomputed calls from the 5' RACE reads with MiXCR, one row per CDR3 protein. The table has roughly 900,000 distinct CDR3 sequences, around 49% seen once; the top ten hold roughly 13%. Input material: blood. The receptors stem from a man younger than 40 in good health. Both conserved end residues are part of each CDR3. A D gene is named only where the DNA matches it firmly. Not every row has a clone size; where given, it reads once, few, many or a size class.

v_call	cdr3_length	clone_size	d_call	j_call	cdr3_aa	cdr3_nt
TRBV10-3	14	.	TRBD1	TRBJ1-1	CAITGTGVETEAFF	TGTGCCATCACCGGGACAGGGGTTGAGACTGAAGCTTTCTTT
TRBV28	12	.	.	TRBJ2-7	CASSSSLSEQYF	TGTGCCAGCAGTTCGTCTCTGAGCGAGCAGTACTTC
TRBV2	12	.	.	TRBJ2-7	CAGRGLDYEQYF	TGTGCCGGGCGGGGCTTAGACTACGAGCAGTACTTC
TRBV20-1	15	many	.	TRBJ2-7	CSARIGTSLSYEQYF	TGCAGTGCTAGAATAGGGACCTCTCTCTCCTACGAGCAGTACTTC
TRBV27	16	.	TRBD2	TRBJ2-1	CASSLAPGGGVLEQFF	TGTGCCAGCAGTTTAGCCCCTGGCGGGGGGGTTCTTGAGCAGTTCTTC
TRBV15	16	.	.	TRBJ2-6	CATIRDGDSGANVLTF	TGTGCCACAATCCGGGACGGGGACTCTGGGGCCAACGTCCTGACTTTC
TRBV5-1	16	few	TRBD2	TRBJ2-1	CASSFTTSGGYNEQFF	TGCGCCAGCAGCTTTACGACTAGCGGGGGGTACAATGAGCAGTTCTTC
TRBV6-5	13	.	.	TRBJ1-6	CASSYSMSSPLHF	TGTGCCAGCAGTTACTCGATGTCTTCACCCCTCCACTTT
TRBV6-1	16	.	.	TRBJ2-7	CASSEGWAGGLYEQYF	TGTGCCAGCAGTGAAGGTTGGGCGGGTGGGCTCTACGAGCAGTACTTC
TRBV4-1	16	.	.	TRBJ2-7	CASSQDGLGSSYEQYF	TGCGCCAGCAGCCAAGATGGCCTGGGGAGCTCCTACGAGCAGTACTTC
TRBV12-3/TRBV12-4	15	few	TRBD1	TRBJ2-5	CASSVQGAVSETQYF	TGTGCCAGCAGTGTACAGGGGGCGGTCAGCGAGACCCAGTACTTC
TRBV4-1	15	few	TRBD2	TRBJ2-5	CASSRSTSGVETQYF	TGCGCCAGCAGCCGGTCGACTAGCGGGGTTGAGACCCAGTACTTC
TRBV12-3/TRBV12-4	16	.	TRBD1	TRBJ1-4	CASSMGTGTTNEKLFF	TGTGCCAGCAGCATGGGGACAGGGACAACTAATGAAAAACTGTTTTTT
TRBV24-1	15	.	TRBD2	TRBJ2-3	CATSDRTSGVGTQYF	TGTGCCACCAGTGATCGGACTAGCGGGGTGGGTACGCAGTATTTT
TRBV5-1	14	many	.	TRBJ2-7	CASNRDNPSYEQYF	TGCGCCAGCAACCGGGACAATCCCTCCTACGAGCAGTACTTC
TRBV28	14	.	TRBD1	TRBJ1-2	CASSSTGTGGGYTF	TGTGCCAGCAGTTCGACCGGGACAGGGGGCGGCTACACCTTC
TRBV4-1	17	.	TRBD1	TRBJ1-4	CASSLRTGAATNEKLFF	TGCGCCAGCAGCCTTCGGACAGGGGCCGCAACTAATGAAAAACTGTTTTTT
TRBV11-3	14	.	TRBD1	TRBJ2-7	CASSQKTGPYEQYF	TGTGCCAGCAGCCAGAAGACAGGGCCGTACGAGCAGTACTTC
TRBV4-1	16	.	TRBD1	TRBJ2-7	CASSQVSGTVSYEQYF	TGCGCCAGCAGCCAGGTCTCCGGGACAGTCTCCTACGAGCAGTACTTC
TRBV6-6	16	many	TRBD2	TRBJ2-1	CASSPSSGSSYNEQFF	TGTGCCAGCAGTCCGTCTAGCGGGAGCTCCTACAATGAGCAGTTCTTC
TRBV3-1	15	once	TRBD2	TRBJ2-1	CASSPRTSGSVEQFF	TGTGCCAGCAGCCCTCGGACTAGCGGGAGTGTTGAGCAGTTCTTC
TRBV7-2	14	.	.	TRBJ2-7	CASSFPDRAYEQYF	TGTGCCAGCAGCTTCCCCGACAGAGCCTACGAGCAGTACTTC
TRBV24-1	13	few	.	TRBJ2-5	CATSDRGWETQYF	TGTGCCACCAGTGATCGGGGGTGGGAGACCCAGTACTTC
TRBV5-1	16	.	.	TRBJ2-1	CASSLENRDPYNEQFF	TGCGCCAGCAGCTTGGAGAACAGGGATCCCTACAATGAGCAGTTCTTC
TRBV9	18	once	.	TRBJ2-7	CASSALPSEPKPTYEQYF	TGTGCCAGCAGCGCCCTCCCTTCGGAGCCCAAACCGACCTACGAGCAGTACTTC
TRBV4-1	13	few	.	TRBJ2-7	CASSETDSYEQYF	TGCGCCAGCAGCGAGACCGACAGCTACGAGCAGTACTTC
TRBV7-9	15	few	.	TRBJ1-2	CASSSGGGDNYGYTF	TGTGCCAGCAGCTCCGGAGGTGGAGATAACTATGGCTACACCTTC
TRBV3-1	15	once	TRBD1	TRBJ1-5	CASRATGAVGQPQHF	TGTGCCAGCAGGGCGACAGGGGCGGTGGGACAGCCCCAGCATTTT
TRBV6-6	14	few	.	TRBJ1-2	CASSYSTRDYGYTF	TGTGCCAGCAGTTACTCGACCAGGGACTATGGCTACACCTTC